These 15 T cell receptor beta chains came from one sample sequenced in a study of T cell clonotyping in hematopoietic cell transplantation. Only in-frame clones appear in the TCRdb table, and some are missing; sequencing was by immunoSEQ multiplex PCR. The sample contains about 5,900 clones, roughly nine tenths of which appear only once. The sample was peripheral blood mononuclear cells, taken 100 days after allogeneic stem cell transplant. These receptor sequences come from a male patient aged 35-55 years who had an allogeneic stem cell transplant from an unrelated donor, so the T cells may come from the graft donor. Some clones in this sample may be carry-over from other donors' samples.

This clone has only one observation. V gene TRBV6-6 combines with J gene TRBJ1-6; 11 nucleotides agree with TRBD1. CDR1 and CDR2 from the germline V gene are MNHNY and SVGAGI (reference sequence). J was trimmed by 7 bases and V by 2 bases; bases with no gene match: 1. CDR3 size: 15 residues. As DNA, the CDR3 is TGTGCCAGCAGTTACCGGGACAGGGGGAATTCACCCCTCCACTTT. It translates to CASSYRDRGNSPLHF.

The chain is built from TRBV29-1 and TRBJ1-2; 7 nucleotides agree with TRBD1. Germline V CDR1 and CDR2: SQVTM, ANQGSEA. This CDR3 comprises 15 residues. Trimming at V came to 3 bases and at J to 4 bases, leaving 11 bases not matched to a gene. The DNA of the CDR3 is TGCAGCGTTGACCTCGTTACAGGGGCGGTCTATGGCTACACCTTC. It codes for CSVDLVTGAVYGYTF.

The chain uses TRBV5-1 and TRBJ1-5, with 11 bases lining up with TRBD1. CDR3 length: 16 amino acids. J was trimmed by 4 bases and V by 4 bases; bases with no gene match: 7. Germline V gene sequence: CDR1 SGHRS, CDR2 YFSETQ. CDR3 in amino acids: CASSPDGTGGNQPQHF. In DNA, the CDR3 is TGCGCCAGCAGCCCGGATGGGACAGGGGGAAATCAGCCCCAGCATTTT.

The CDR3 region is CASGPGTGIYEQYF. CDR3 DNA sequence: TGTGCCAGCGGCCCCGGGACAGGGATATACGAGCAGTACTTC. This sequence joins TRBV2 and TRBJ2-7; 9 nucleotides line up with TRBD1. CDR3 length equals 14 residues. Germline CDR1 and CDR2: SNHLY and FYNNEI. Germline trimming cut 8 bases from V and 4 bases from J; bases unmatched to any gene: 9.

V usage is TRBV5-1 and J usage is TRBJ1-6; TRBD1 might be the D (5 bases). Germline V lookup: CDR1 SGHRS, CDR2 YFSETQ. V lost 2 bases and J lost 0, with 18 bases in between. CDR3 size: 19 residues. Written as DNA, the CDR3 is TGCGCCAGCAGCTTCCTAGGAGCGGGGCTGAGCTCCTATAATTCACCCCTCCACTTT. This translates into CASSFLGAGLSSYNSPLHF.

The V gene is TRBV5-5, the J gene TRBJ1-1; possibly TRBD1 for D (6 bases). The CDR3 loop spans 14 amino acids. V was clipped by 3 bases and J by 4 bases, with 13 bases between them. Germline V gene sequence: CDR1 SGHKS, CDR2 YYEKEE (reference sequence). The DNA for the CDR3 is TGTGCCAGCAGCTCGGAAGGGGGAGGCACTGAAGCTTTCTTT. Residues: CASSSEGGGTEAFF.

In nucleotides, the CDR3 is TGCGCCAGCAGCTCCCAAGGGACCGGGGTAGCGGGGACTGAAGCTTTCTTT. Translating gives CASSSQGTGVAGTEAFF. The chain carries TRBV5-1 and TRBJ1-1, with D tentatively TRBD1 (5 bases). Trimming left V 3 bases short and J 5 bases short, with 23 bases between. The CDR3 length is 17 residues. Germline V gene data show CDR1 as SGHRS and CDR2 as YFSETQ.

The chain combines TRBV27 with TRBJ1-5; no reliable D call. The germline V and J ends were trimmed by 2 bases and 4 bases, with 3 bases remaining between them. Germline CDR1 MNHEY, CDR2 SMNVEV (reference sequence). CDR3 length: 12 residues. The DNA of the CDR3 is TGTGCCAGCAGTTTACCTAATCAGCCCCAGCATTTT. This codes for CASSLPNQPQHF.

The chain joins TRBV9 to TRBJ2-2; 9 positions match TRBD2. Germline values: CDR1 SGDLS, CDR2 YYNGEE. The CDR3 is 16 residues long. V lost 3 bases and J lost 7; bases outside the gene matches: 10. The CDR3: CASSDESGGTGGELFF. As DNA, the CDR3 is TGTGCCAGCAGCGACGAAAGCGGGGGGACGGGCGGGGAGCTGTTTTTT. Looking up the rest from reference TRBV9 and TRBJ2-2 gives the full variable domain: DSGVTQTPKHLITATGQRVTLRCSPRSGDLSVYWYQQSLDQGLQFLIQYYNGEERAKGNILERFSAQQFPDLHSELNLSSLELGDSALYFCASSDESGGTGGELFFGEGSRLTVL.

This rearrangement joins TRBV5-1 to TRBJ1-4, with 7 bases lining up with TRBD1. The V segment lost 5 bases and the J segment 8 bases; nucleotides outside the gene matches: 9. Per germline, CDR1 SGHRS and CDR2 YFSETQ. The CDR3 extends over 14 amino acids. Written as DNA, the CDR3 is TGCGCCAGCAGTCCCGACAGGGCGGAGGAAAAACTGTTTTTT. It specifies CASSPDRAEEKLFF.

The chain couples TRBV19 to TRBJ1-1; D is possibly TRBD1 (6 bases). Germline V CDR1 and CDR2: LNHDA, SQIVND (reference sequence). CDR3 length equals 12 residues. V lost 8 bases and J 5 bases, leaving 12 bases between the germline ends. CDR3 protein: CASQGYGTEAFF. CDR3 bases: TGTGCCAGTCAGGGGTACGGAACTGAAGCTTTCTTT.

V gene TRBV28 combines with J gene TRBJ1-2, with a possible D match to TRBD1 (5 bases). The CDR3 spans 14 residues. The germline gives CDR1 MDHEN, CDR2 SYDVKM. The V and J ends lost 3 bases and 1 base respectively, with 9 bases between them. The CDR3 is CASSFLRVNYGYTF. The CDR3 DNA follows: TGTGCCAGCAGTTTTCTCAGGGTTAACTATGGCTACACCTTC.

The rearrangement links TRBV6-5 to TRBJ2-7; a weak D match, TRBD2 (5 bases). Germline CDR1 and CDR2: MNHEY and SVGAGI. The CDR3 is made up of 10 amino acids. V was trimmed by 10 bases and J by 7 bases, leaving 11 bases between them. The CDR3 DNA is TGTGCCACGGGGATTATAGAGCAGTACTTC. Translating it yields CATGIIEQYF.

The gene calls are TRBV25-1 and TRBJ2-2; D is tentatively TRBD1 or TRBD2 (6 bases each). CDR3 length: 14 amino acids. Trimming shortened V by 7 bases and J by 7 bases, and 16 bases separated the two germline ends. Germline-derived CDR1 and CDR2 are MGHDK and SYGVNS. This CDR3 is CASKRGGIGGELFF. As DNA, the CDR3 is TGTGCCAGCAAGCGAGGGGGGATTGGCGGGGAGCTGTTTTTT.

V usage is TRBV2 and J usage is TRBJ1-6; 9 bases align to TRBD1. V was clipped by 2 bases and J by 8 bases; unmatched bases: 1. This CDR3 has 14 amino acids. Germline V gene data show CDR1 as SNHLY and CDR2 as FYNNEI. CDR3 sequence (DNA): TGTGCCAGCAGTGAATGGGACAGGGATTCACCCCTCCACTTT. This encodes CASSEWDRDSPLHF.